The present T cell receptor (beta chain) was sequenced within a study of blood T cell repertoires in COVID-19. Original processing notes: Reference gene primer amplification yielded estimated nucleated cell counts. Method: immunoSEQ multiplex PCR; TCRdb's copy keeps in-frame clones and lacks some. V, J and clone size are taken as reported in that table, and D and trimming were inferred from the DNA itself. The table has around 100,000 clones, 80% to 95% seen once; the top ten hold 1.9%. V shed 2 bases and J shed 0 bases, with 11 bases lying between them. In germline, CDR1 is LGHDT, CDR2 YNNKEL (reference sequence). The CDR3 sequence is 16 residues long. The Seattle site enrolled patients during active infection and followed them longitudinally. A few counts support this clone.

The rearrangement joins TRBV3-1 (or the pseudogene TRBV3-2) to TRBJ1-3; TRBD1 is a possible D gene (5 bases). The TCR was taken from a woman between 45 and 60 years old with COVID-19, enrolled during active disease. Input material: peripheral blood. This CDR3 is CASSQSGGSSGNTIYF. The DNA for the CDR3 is TGTGCCAGCAGCCAAAGCGGGGGTAGCTCTGGAAACACCATATATTTT.